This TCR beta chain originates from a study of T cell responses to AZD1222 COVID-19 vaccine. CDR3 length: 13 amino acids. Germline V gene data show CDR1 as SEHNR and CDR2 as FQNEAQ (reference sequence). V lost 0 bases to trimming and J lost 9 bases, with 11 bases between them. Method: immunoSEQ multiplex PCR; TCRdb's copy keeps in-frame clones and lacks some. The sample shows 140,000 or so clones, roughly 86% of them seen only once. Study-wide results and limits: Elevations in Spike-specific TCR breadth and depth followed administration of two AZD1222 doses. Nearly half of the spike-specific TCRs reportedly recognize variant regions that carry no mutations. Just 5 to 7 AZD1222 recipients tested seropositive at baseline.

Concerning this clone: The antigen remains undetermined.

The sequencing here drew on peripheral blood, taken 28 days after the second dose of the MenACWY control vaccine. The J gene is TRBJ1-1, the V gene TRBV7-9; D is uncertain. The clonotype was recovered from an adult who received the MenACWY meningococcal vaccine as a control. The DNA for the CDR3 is TGTGCCAGCAGCTTAGCGTCGCAAGGGAAAGCTTTCTTT. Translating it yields CASSLASQGKAFF.